Listed below are T cell receptor beta chains from one sample, sequenced in a study of T cell responses to AZD1222 COVID-19 vaccine. Clones were read by immunoSEQ multiplex PCR, and TCRdb kept only the in-frame ones, dropping some. Seen here are roughly 70,000 clones, 85% observed once, and the top ten hold roughly 22%. Source: peripheral blood, taken on day 0 of AZD1222 vaccination. The source of these receptors is an adult in good health. The conserved cysteine and the conserved F or W are not part of the CDR3 here. Each record gives: V gene, CDR3 protein.

V gene: TRBV7-2
CDR3 protein: ASSLKIGGVSLSNTEAF

V gene: TRBV2
CDR3 protein: ASSQGETQY

V gene: TRBV28
CDR3 protein: ASSPVADTQY

V gene: TRBV12-3/TRBV12-4
CDR3 protein: ASSGRLNTEAF

V gene: TRBV30
CDR3 protein: AWSVGEISGANVLT

V gene: TRBV10-3
CDR3 protein: AISANAVYEQY

V gene: TRBV7-5
CDR3 protein: ARREGQGTPYEQY

V gene: TRBV25-1
CDR3 protein: ASSEGNRGRYEQY

V gene: TRBV5-4
CDR3 protein: ASSSHGGLSDTQY

V gene: TRBV7-5
CDR3 protein: ASPTAGGSKQY

V gene: TRBV12-3/TRBV12-4
CDR3 protein: ASSLGNTEAF

V gene: TRBV5-4
CDR3 protein: ASSRQGYQPQH

V gene: TRBV6-1
CDR3 protein: ASRGDLNQPQH

V gene: TRBV5-1
CDR3 protein: ASRPVGTGELF

V gene: TRBV5-1
CDR3 protein: ASKGEETQY

V gene: TRBV11-2
CDR3 protein: ASSGGTGVSEQY

V gene: TRBV5-6
CDR3 protein: ASSSADRVKAF

V gene: TRBV19
CDR3 protein: ASSIGAGMTEAF

V gene: TRBV18
CDR3 protein: ASSPPRQGNTEAF

V gene: TRBV27
CDR3 protein: ASRLTGNTQPQH

V gene: TRBV24-1
CDR3 protein: ATSSGRRAGEGDTQY

V gene: TRBV25-1
CDR3 protein: ASRFYCGRYEQY

V gene: TRBV6-5
CDR3 protein: ASSLEGQRAEQF

V gene: TRBV27
CDR3 protein: ASSLSLGAPNSPLH

V gene: TRBV11-1
CDR3 protein: ASSPGTAGNTIY

V gene: TRBV3-1/TRBV3-2
CDR3 protein: ASSPGRTNEQF

V gene: TRBV12-3/TRBV12-4
CDR3 protein: ASSLGVGTEAF

V gene: TRBV27
CDR3 protein: ASSLRGVGLRSEAF

V gene: TRBV10-2
CDR3 protein: ASSVRGGEGYT